This T cell receptor (beta chain) was documented in a study of T cell repertoires in cytomegalovirus infection. Study-wide background: Indications came from public TCR beta signatures; they pointed to CMV infection and to a matching HLA type.

TCRdb processed the reads anew with MiXCR; each CDR3 protein has one entry. Of about 360,000 distinct CDR3 sequences in the sample, around a sixth were seen once. Points from the study as a whole: Identification of carriers of CMV plus the relevant HLA was achieved through cumulative public TCR beta family frequency.

On this clonotype: Its antigen is still unknown.

The sample taken for sequencing was PBMCs. The receptor was isolated from a human donor in good health (CMV status not recorded). Some clones in this sample may be carry-over from other donors' samples.

The CDR3 reads CASSVTGAYGYTF. The CDR3 nucleotides read TGTGCCAGTAGTGTAACAGGGGCCTATGGCTACACCTTC. The chain combines TRBV19 with TRBJ1-2, with 7 bases lining up with TRBD1. Germline assignment: CDR1 LNHDA and CDR2 SQIVND (reference sequence). This CDR3 is 13 amino acids long. V lost 5 bases and J lost 4; bases outside the gene matches: 4.